These T cell receptor beta chains were read from a single sample in a study of blood T cell repertoires in COVID-19. The method was immunoSEQ multiplex PCR; TCRdb's version includes in-frame clones alone and lacks a portion of them. This table holds about 220,000 clones, 65% to 85% found once. Sequenced: peripheral blood. The receptors come from a woman in her twenties or thirties who had recovered from COVID-19. CDR3s include the opening cysteine and the closing phenylalanine or tryptophan. D genes are given only for firm matches. Clone size is given for some rows only: seen once, a few or many times, or a class if the clone is expanded.

j_call clone_size v_call d_call cdr3_aa cdr3_nt
TRBJ2-5 NA TRBV29-1 NA CSVGGGAPQETQYF TGCAGCGTTGGAGGTGGGGCACCTCAAGAGACCCAGTACTTC
TRBJ2-3 NA TRBV14 TRBD2 CASSQGPAGDMGADTQYF TGTGCCAGCAGCCAAGGTCCAGCGGGGGACATGGGAGCAGATACGCAGTATTTT
TRBJ2-3 NA TRBV5-1 TRBD2 CASSLGLAGGSSTDTQYF TGCGCCAGCAGCTTGGGGCTAGCGGGAGGATCTAGCACAGATACGCAGTATTTT
TRBJ2-1 NA TRBV5-1 TRBD2 CASTLAGDLDEQFF TGCGCCAGCACCTTAGCGGGAGACTTGGATGAGCAGTTCTTC
TRBJ1-2 NA TRBV20-1 NA CSASDSYGYTF TGCAGTGCTAGTGACAGCTATGGCTACACCTTC
TRBJ1-2 NA TRBV13 NA CASSLQGIYGYTF TGTGCCAGCAGCTTACAGGGCATCTATGGCTACACCTTC
TRBJ2-3 NA TRBV14 TRBD1 CASSHYHGTGADTQYF TGTGCCAGCAGCCACTACCACGGGACAGGGGCAGATACGCAGTATTTT
TRBJ2-1 NA TRBV7-9 NA CASSLADSEFF TGTGCCAGCAGCTTAGCGGACAGTGAGTTCTTC
TRBJ2-7 NA TRBV7-8 TRBD2 CASSTWTRYEQYF TGTGCCAGCAGCACCTGGACTAGGTACGAGCAGTACTTC
TRBJ2-1 NA TRBV28 TRBD2 CASRGGTSGIDEQFF TGTGCCAGCAGGGGGGGGACTAGCGGGATTGATGAGCAGTTCTTC
TRBJ2-7 NA TRBV7-9 TRBD2 CASSLTGLAGVQQYF TGTGCCAGCAGCTTAACGGGACTAGCGGGAGTACAGCAGTACTTC
TRBJ2-4 NA TRBV28 NA CASNTGAKNIQYF TGTGCCAGCAACACGGGGGCCAAAAACATTCAGTACTTC
TRBJ2-3 once TRBV7-9 TRBD2 CASSSTGLAVDTQYF TGTGCCAGCAGCTCCACGGGACTAGCGGTAGATACGCAGTATTTT
TRBJ2-1 NA TRBV9 TRBD2 CASSASGTTLDEQFF TGTGCCAGCAGCGCATCCGGGACTACTTTAGATGAGCAGTTCTTC
TRBJ1-6 NA TRBV19 TRBD1 CASSINAGGHSPLHF TGTGCCAGTAGTATCAATGCAGGGGGGCATTCACCCCTCCACTTT